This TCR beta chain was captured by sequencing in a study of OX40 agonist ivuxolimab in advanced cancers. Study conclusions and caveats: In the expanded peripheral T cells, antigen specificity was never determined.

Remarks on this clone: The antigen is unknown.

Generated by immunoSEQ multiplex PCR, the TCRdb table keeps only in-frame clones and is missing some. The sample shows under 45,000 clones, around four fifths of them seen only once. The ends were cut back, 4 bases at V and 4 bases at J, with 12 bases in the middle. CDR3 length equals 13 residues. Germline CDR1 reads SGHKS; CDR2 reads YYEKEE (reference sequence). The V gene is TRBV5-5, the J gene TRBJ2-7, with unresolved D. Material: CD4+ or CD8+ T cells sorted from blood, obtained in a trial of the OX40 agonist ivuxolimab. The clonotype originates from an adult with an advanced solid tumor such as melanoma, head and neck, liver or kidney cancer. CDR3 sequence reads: CASSEGNLYEQYF. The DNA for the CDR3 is TGTGCCAGCAGCGAAGGGAACCTTTACGAGCAGTACTTC.